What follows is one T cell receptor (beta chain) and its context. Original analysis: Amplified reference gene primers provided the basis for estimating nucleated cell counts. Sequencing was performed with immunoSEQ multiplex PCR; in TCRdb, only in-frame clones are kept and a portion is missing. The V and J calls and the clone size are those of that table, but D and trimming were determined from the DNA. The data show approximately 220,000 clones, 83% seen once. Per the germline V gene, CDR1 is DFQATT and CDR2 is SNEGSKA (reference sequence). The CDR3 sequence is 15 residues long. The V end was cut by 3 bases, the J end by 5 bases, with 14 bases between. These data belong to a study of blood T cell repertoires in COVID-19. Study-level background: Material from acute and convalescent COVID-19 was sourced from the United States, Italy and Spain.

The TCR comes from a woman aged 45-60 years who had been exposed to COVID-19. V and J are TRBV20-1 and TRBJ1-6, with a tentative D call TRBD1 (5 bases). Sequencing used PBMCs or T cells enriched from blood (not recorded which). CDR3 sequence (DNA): TGCAGTGCTAGTAATCCCGCCAGGGATAATTCACCCCTCCACTTT. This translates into CSASNPARDNSPLHF.